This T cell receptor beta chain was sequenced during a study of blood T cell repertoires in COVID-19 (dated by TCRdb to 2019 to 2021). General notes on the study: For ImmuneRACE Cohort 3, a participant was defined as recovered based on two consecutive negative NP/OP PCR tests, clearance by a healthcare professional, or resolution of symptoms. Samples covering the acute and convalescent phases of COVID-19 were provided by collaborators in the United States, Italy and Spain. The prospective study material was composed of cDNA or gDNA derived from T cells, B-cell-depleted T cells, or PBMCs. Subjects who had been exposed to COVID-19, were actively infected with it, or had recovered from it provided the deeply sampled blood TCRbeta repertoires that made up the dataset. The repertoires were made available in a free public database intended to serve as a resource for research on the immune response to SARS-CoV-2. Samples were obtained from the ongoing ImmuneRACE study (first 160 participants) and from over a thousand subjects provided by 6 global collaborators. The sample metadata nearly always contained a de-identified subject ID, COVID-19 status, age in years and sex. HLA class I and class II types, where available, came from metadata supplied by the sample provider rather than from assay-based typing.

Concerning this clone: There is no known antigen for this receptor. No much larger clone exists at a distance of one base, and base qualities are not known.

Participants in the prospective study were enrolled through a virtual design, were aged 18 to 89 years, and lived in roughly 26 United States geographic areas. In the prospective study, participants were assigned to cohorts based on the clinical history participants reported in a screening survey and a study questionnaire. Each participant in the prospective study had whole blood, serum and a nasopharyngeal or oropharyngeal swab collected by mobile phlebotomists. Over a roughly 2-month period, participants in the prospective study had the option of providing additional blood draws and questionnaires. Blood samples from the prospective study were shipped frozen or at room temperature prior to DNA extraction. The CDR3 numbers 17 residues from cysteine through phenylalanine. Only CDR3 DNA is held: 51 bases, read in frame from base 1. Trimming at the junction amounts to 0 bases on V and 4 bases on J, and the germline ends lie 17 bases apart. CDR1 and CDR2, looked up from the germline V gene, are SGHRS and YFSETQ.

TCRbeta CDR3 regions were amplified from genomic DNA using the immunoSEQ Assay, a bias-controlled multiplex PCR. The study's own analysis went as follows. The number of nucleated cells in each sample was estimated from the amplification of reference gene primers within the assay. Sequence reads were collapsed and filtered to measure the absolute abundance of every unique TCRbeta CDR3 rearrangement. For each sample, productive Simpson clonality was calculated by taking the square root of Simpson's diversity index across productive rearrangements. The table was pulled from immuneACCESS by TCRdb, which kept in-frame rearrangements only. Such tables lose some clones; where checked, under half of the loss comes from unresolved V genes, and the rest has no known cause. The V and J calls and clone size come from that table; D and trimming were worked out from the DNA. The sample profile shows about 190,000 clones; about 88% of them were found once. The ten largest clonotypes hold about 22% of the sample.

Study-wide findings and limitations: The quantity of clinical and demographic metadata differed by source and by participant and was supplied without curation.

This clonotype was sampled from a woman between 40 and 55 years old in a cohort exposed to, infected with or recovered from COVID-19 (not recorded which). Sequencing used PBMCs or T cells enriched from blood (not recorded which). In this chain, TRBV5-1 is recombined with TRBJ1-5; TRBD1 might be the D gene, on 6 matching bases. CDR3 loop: CASSLGGGDPSNQPQHF. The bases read TGCGCCAGCAGCTTGGGAGGGGGGGATCCCTCGAATCAGCCCCAGCATTTT.